The 11 T cell receptor beta chains listed next were all sequenced from one sample in a study of response to subunit inactivated influenza vaccine. MiXCR, applied by TCRdb to the RT-PCR reads, yields one record per CDR3 protein. Here the sample spans hundreds of thousands of distinct CDR3 sequences, approximately 14% being singletons. The specimen comprised PBMCs from blood, sampled 12 days after vaccination. The receptors stem from a man in his forties or fifties who received an inactivated influenza vaccine.

V and J are TRBV5-1 and TRBJ2-1, with TRBD2 matching over 12 bases. The V gene end was trimmed by 0 bases and the J gene end by 6 bases; junction bases not matched to a gene: 7. The germline CDR1 and CDR2 sequences are SGHRS and YFSETQ. CDR3 length equals 17 residues. The DNA of the CDR3 is TGCGCCAGCAGCTTGGAGGCTAGCGGGGGGGCCCTCAATGAGCAGTTCTTC. This codes for CASSLEASGGALNEQFF.

The chain employs TRBV18 and TRBJ2-7; D ambiguous. CDR3 length equals 12 residues. From germline, CDR1 is KGHSH and CDR2 LQKENI. With 6 bases removed from V and 3 bases from J, the gap between germline ends came to 9 bases. Here the CDR3 DNA reads TGTGCCAGCTCCCGCTCGGGCTACGAGCAGTACTTC. Protein sequence: CASSRSGYEQYF.

This clonotype was seen a handful of times. V and J are TRBV9 and TRBJ2-5, with TRBD2 identical over 16 bases. The germline V gene encodes CDR1 SGDLS and CDR2 YYNGEE. The CDR3 contains 19 residues. V shed 3 bases and J 1 base; nucleotides not matched to a gene: 9. CDR3 in DNA: TGTGCCAGCAGCGATCCCGAGGGACTAGCGGGAGGGTTCCAAGAGACCCAGTACTTC. It codes for CASSDPEGLAGGFQETQYF.

In this sample, this clonotype turned up a few times. This sequence joins TRBV4-1 and TRBJ2-1; D is ambiguous. The V gene's germline CDR1 is MGHRA and CDR2 YSYEKL. This CDR3 has 15 amino acids. V lost 4 bases and J lost 0, with 10 bases in between. CDR3 region: CASSRSDSSYNEQFF. Here the CDR3 DNA reads TGCGCCAGCAGCCGAAGCGATAGCTCCTACAATGAGCAGTTCTTC.

There are a few counts of this clonotype. The rearrangement uses TRBV10-3 and TRBJ2-5, with D possibly matching TRBD1 (6 bases). Germline V CDR1 and CDR2: ENHRY, SYGVKD. The CDR3 covers 16 residues. Trimming took off 4 bases at V and 2 bases at J, with 17 bases between the two ends. CDR3 in DNA: TGTGCCATCAGTGCCAAAGGACAGTTAATTCAAGAGACCCAGTACTTC. Translated: CAISAKGQLIQETQYF.

This clonotype has just a few counts. The chain links TRBV20-1 to TRBJ2-2; no reliable D call. CDR1 and CDR2 from the germline V gene are DFQATT and SNEGSKA (reference sequence). The CDR3 is 14 amino acids. Between the trimmed V and J ends, which lost 1 base and 2 bases, there was a span of 8 bases. The CDR3 DNA reads as TGCAGTGCTAGAGGGTTAAGTAACACCGGGGAGCTGTTTTTT. It specifies CSARGLSNTGELFF.

This clonotype was observed a few times. The chain carries TRBV20-1 and TRBJ2-1, with D perhaps matching TRBD2 (5 bases). The germline V and J ends were trimmed by 3 bases and 3 bases, with 9 bases remaining between them. The germline V gene has CDR1 DFQATT and CDR2 SNEGSKA (reference sequence). This CDR3 contains 13 residues. In DNA, the CDR3 is TGCAGTGCTAGCCGAGGGAACTACAATGAGCAGTTCTTC. Its protein is CSASRGNYNEQFF.

The V call is TRBV27, the J call TRBJ1-6; 10 positions agree with TRBD1. The CDR3 spans 15 residues. CDR1 and CDR2 from the germline V gene are MNHEY and SMNVEV (reference sequence). V gave up 2 bases and J gave up 10 bases; unmatched junction bases: 5. The CDR3 sequence is CASSLEDRGHSPLHF. The CDR3 DNA reads as TGTGCCAGCAGTTTAGAAGACAGGGGGCACTCACCCCTCCACTTT.

This clonotype was observed a few times. V gene TRBV12-3 or TRBV12-4 combines with J gene TRBJ2-2; 8 positions match TRBD2. The CDR3 is 17 residues long. V dropped 5 bases and J dropped 3; count of bases not matched to a gene: 11. CDR3 protein: CASSPRAGGLDTGELFF. CDR3 DNA: TGTGCCAGCAGTCCCCGGGCGGGGGGATTGGACACCGGGGAGCTGTTTTTT.

The chain employs TRBV12-3 or TRBV12-4 and TRBJ2-3; tentatively, D is TRBD1 (6 bases). The CDR3 consists of 13 residues. Trimming removed 6 bases from V and 4 bases from J, with 11 bases in between. CDR3 residues: CASRPRTADTQYF. Written as DNA, the CDR3 is TGTGCCAGCAGGCCTCGGACAGCAGATACGCAGTATTTT.

This clonotype came up many times. The genes are TRBV20-1 and TRBJ2-1; 8 bases line up with TRBD2. CDR1 is DFQATT and CDR2 is SNEGSKA in the germline V gene (reference sequence). The CDR3 totals 15 residues. V lost 0 bases, J lost 7 bases, and 8 bases stayed unmatched. CDR3 in amino acids: CSAREGSGALNEQFF. For the CDR3, the DNA is TGCAGTGCTAGAGAAGGTAGCGGGGCCCTAAATGAGCAGTTCTTC.